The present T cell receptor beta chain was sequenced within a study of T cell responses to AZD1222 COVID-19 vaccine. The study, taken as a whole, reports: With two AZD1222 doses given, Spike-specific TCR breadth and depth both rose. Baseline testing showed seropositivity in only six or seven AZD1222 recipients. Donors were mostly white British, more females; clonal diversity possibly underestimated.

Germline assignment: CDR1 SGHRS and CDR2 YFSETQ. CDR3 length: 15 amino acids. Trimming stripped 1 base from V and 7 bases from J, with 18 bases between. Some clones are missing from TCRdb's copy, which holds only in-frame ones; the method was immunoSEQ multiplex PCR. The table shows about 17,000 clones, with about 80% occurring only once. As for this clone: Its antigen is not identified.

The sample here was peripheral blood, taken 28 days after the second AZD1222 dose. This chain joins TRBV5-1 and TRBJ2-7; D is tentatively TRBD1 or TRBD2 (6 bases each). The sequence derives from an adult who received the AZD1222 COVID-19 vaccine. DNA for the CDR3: TGCGCCAGCAGCTTGTTGGGGGGCGAATCGGGTGAGCAGTACTTC. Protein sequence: CASSLLGGESGEQYF.